This T cell receptor beta chain was recorded in a study of blood T cell repertoires in COVID-19 (TCRdb year 2020). In terms of the full investigation: Samples covering the acute and convalescent phases of COVID-19 were provided by collaborators in the United States, Italy and Spain. The prospective study material was composed of cDNA or gDNA derived from T cells, B-cell-depleted T cells, or PBMCs. Subjects who had been exposed to COVID-19, were actively infected with it, or had recovered from it provided the deeply sampled blood TCRbeta repertoires that made up the dataset. The repertoires were released in a freely available public database meant as a resource for research on the immune response to SARS-CoV-2. The samples were drawn from the first 160 participants of the ongoing ImmuneRACE study and from over a thousand subjects provided by 6 global collaborators. Nearly every sample came with metadata listing a de-identified subject ID, COVID-19 status, age in years and sex. Where available, HLA class I and class II types were taken from metadata supplied by the sample provider and were not determined by assay-based typing. Results the study describes overall, beyond this receptor: The quantity of clinical and demographic metadata differed by source and by participant and was supplied without curation.

TCRbeta CDR3 regions were amplified from genomic DNA using the immunoSEQ Assay, a bias-controlled multiplex PCR. The original methods were these. Nucleated cell counts per sample were estimated from amplification of reference gene primers within the assay. To quantify the absolute abundance of each unique TCRbeta CDR3 rearrangement, sequence reads were collapsed and filtered. For each sample, productive Simpson clonality was calculated as the square root of Simpson's diversity index over productive rearrangements. TCRdb obtained this table from immuneACCESS and retained in-frame rearrangements with V and J assigned. These tables miss some clones; where compared with another copy, unresolved V genes account for less than half of the shortfall, and the remainder is unexplained. The V and J calls and the clone size are those of that table, but D and trimming were determined from the DNA. The sample table holds roughly 180,000 clones, of which approximately 85% were seen once. Approximately 1.1% of the sample is in the top ten clones.

Ends trimmed: V by 6 bases, J by 1 base; bases unmatched to a gene: 0. Via the germline V gene, CDR1 is SNHLY and CDR2 FYNNEI. Reading from cysteine to phenylalanine, the CDR3 counts 15 amino acids. The sequence is cut down to CDR3 DNA, 45 bases in frame from base 1. A second Seattle source provided samples from volunteer blood donors who had recovered from COVID-19. Whole blood was collected in K2EDTA tubes by collaborating institutions according to the institutions' own protocols. For TCRbeta analysis, collaborator samples were shipped as frozen whole blood, as isolated PBMCs, or as DNA extracted from either sample type. A note on this clone: The clone's antigen remains unknown. It has no much larger one-base neighbor in the sample; base qualities were not kept.

The rearranged segments are TRBV2 and TRBJ2-5, with 15 bases aligning to TRBD2. The sequence came from a man aged 60-69 years who had recovered from COVID-19. Sequencing was performed on peripheral blood. The DNA sequence reads TGTGCCAGCAGGGGACTAGCGGGGGGCCAAGAGACCCAGTACTTC. The encoded protein is CASRGLAGGQETQYF.